One and the same sample provided the 8 T cell receptor beta chains below, sequenced in a study of blood T cell repertoires in COVID-19. Only in-frame clones appear in the TCRdb table, and some are missing; sequencing was by immunoSEQ multiplex PCR. The profile shows about 110,000 clones, approximately 84% of them singletons. Specimen: peripheral blood. Every receptor here comes from a man aged 45 to 65 with acute or convalescent COVID-19.

The genes are TRBV19 and TRBJ2-7; D unresolved. The CDR3 runs 12 residues. Germline CDR1 LNHDA, CDR2 SQIVND (reference sequence). With 3 bases removed from V and 2 bases from J, the gap between germline ends came to 5 bases. The DNA of the CDR3 is TGTGCCAGTAGTATCGGTCCCTACGAGCAGTACTTC. Its translation: CASSIGPYEQYF.

The chain employs TRBV24-1 and TRBJ2-2; 7 positions agree with TRBD2. The CDR3 is 14 residues long. With 9 bases clipped from V and 0 bases from J, the junction kept 3 bases outside the gene matches. Germline V gene data show CDR1 as KGHDR and CDR2 as SFDVKD. For the CDR3, the DNA is TGTGCCACCGCCCGGGGGGCGAACACCGGGGAGCTGTTTTTT. Encoded protein: CATARGANTGELFF.

This clone is a singleton in its sample. The chain uses TRBV19 and TRBJ1-5; 12 bases fit TRBD1. V lost 6 bases to trimming and J lost 5 bases; unmatched junction nucleotides: 2. The CDR3 is 14 residues long. Germline CDR1 is LNHDA and CDR2 is SQIVND (reference sequence). CDR3 sequence: CASRGTGGDQPQHF. DNA of the CDR3: TGTGCCAGTAGAGGGACAGGGGGCGATCAGCCCCAGCATTTT. The whole variable domain, remainder taken from reference TRBV19 and TRBJ1-5, is DGGITQSPKYLFRKEGQNVTLSCEQNLNHDAMYWYRQDPGQGLRLIYYSQIVNDFQKGDIAEGYSVSREKKESFPLTVTSAQKNPTAFYLCASRGTGGDQPQHFGDGTRLSIL.

This sequence joins TRBV2 and TRBJ2-2; 10 nucleotides agree with TRBD2. Trimming took 7 bases from V and 6 from J; bases not matched to a gene: 8. The CDR3 runs 15 residues. Germline CDR1 is SNHLY and CDR2 is FYNNEI. CDR3 DNA: TGTGCCAGCATGAGCGGGACTAGCGTTTCCGGGGAGCTGTTTTTT. Translated: CASMSGTSVSGELFF.

Note on this clone: A read error may produce the germline difference seen at one junction end. The gene calls are TRBV7-6 and TRBJ1-1; D possibly corresponds to TRBD1 (6 bases). CDR1 and CDR2 from the germline V gene are SGHVS and FNYEAQ. The CDR3 spans 15 residues. The CDR3 coding sequence is TGTGCCAGCAGCTTAGCGCAGGGGCCGAACGCTGAAGCTTTCTTT. Its protein product is CASSLAQGPNAEAFF. Combining the CDR3 with reference TRBV7-6 and TRBJ1-1 gives the whole variable domain GAGVSQSPRYKVTKRGQDVALRCDPISGHVSLYWYRQALGQGPEFLTYFNYEAQQDKSGLPNDRFSAERPEGSISTLTIQRTEQRDSAMYRCASSLAQGPNAEAFFGQGTRLTVV.

In this sample, this clone turned up once. The chain is built from TRBV6-4 and TRBJ2-1; D may be TRBD1 (5 bases). This CDR3 spans 13 amino acids. Trimming removed 1 base from V and 5 bases from J, with 6 bases in between. Per germline, CDR1 MRHNA and CDR2 SNTAGT. This CDR3 is CASSDYRHNEQFF. The CDR3 nucleotides read TGTGCCAGCAGTGACTACAGGCACAATGAGCAGTTCTTC.

The rearrangement joins TRBV7-3 to TRBJ2-7; 10 bases line up with TRBD1. After removal of 4 bases from V and 3 bases from J, the junction contained 21 bases not matched to a gene. The CDR3 has 20 residues. CDR1 is SGHTA, CDR2 FQGTGA, per germline. For the CDR3, the DNA is TGTGCCAGCAGCTCAATTATGGGAAGGGATTGGGACAGGGGTATCTACGAGCAGTACGTC. Protein product: CASSSIMGRDWDRGIYEQYV.

V gene TRBV10-3 combines with J gene TRBJ1-3; 8 positions match TRBD1. Unmatched junction bases numbered 14, after V lost 6 bases and J lost 4 bases. Germline V gene sequence: CDR1 ENHRY, CDR2 SYGVKD. CDR3 length: 17 residues. Here the CDR3 reads CAISALWTGKDGNTIYF. CDR3 DNA: TGTGCCATCAGCGCCCTTTGGACAGGGAAAGACGGAAACACCATATATTTT.